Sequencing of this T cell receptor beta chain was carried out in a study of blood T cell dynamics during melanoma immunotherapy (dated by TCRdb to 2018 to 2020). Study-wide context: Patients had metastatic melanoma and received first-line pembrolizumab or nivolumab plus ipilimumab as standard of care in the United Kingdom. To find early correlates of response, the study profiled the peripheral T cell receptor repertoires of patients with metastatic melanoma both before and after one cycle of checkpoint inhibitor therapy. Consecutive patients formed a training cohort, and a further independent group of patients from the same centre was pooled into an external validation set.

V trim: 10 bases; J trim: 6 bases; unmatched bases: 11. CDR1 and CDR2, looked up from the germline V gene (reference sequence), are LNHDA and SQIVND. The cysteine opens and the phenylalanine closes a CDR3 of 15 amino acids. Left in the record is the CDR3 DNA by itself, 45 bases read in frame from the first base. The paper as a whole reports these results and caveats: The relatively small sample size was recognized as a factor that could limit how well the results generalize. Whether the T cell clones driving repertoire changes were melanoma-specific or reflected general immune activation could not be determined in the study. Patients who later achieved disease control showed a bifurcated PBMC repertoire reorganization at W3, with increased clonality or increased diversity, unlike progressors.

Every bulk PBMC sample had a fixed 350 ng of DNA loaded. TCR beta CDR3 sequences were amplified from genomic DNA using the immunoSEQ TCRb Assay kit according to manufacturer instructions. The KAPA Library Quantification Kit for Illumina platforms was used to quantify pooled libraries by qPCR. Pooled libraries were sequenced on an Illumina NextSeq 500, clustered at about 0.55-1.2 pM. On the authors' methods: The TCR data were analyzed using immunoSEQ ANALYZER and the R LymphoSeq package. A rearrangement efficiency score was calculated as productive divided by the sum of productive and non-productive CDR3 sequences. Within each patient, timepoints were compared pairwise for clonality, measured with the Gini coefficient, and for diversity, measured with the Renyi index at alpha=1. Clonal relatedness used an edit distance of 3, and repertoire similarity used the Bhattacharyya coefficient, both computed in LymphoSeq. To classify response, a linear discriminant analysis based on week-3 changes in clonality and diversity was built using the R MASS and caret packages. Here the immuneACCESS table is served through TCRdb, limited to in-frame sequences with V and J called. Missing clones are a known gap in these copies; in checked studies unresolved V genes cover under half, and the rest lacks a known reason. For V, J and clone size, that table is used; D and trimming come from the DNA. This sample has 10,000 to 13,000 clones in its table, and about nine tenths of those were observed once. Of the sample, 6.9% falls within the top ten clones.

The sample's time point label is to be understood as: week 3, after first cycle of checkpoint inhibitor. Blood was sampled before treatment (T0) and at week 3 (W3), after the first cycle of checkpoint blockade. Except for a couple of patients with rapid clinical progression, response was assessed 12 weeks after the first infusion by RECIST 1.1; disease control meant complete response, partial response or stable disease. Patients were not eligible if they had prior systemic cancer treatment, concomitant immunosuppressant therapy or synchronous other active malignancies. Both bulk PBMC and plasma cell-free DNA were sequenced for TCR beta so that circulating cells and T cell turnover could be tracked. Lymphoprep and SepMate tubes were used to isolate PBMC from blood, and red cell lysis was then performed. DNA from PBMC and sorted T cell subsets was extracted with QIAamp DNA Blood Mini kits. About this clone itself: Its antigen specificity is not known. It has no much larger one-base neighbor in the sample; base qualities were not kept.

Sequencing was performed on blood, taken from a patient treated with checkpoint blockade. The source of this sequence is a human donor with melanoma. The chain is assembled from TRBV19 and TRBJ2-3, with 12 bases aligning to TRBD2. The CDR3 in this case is CATASGGAALDTQYF. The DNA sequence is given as TGTGCCACGGCTAGCGGGGGGGCTGCCTTGGATACGCAGTATTTT.